This is a list of T cell receptor beta chains from one sample in a study of OX40 agonist ivuxolimab in advanced cancers. Some clones are missing from TCRdb's copy, which holds only in-frame ones; the method was immunoSEQ multiplex PCR. Among around 46,000 clones, approximately 85% were seen once, and the ten largest hold roughly 56%. Source: CD4+ or CD8+ T cells sorted from blood, taken in a trial of the OX40 agonist ivuxolimab. These receptors originate from an adult with an advanced solid tumor such as melanoma, head and neck, liver or kidney cancer. CDR3s leave out the opening cysteine and the closing phenylalanine or tryptophan.

TRBJ2-5,TRBV5-1,ASSLGQGETQY
TRBJ1-6,TRBV27,ASSLGPGGISPLH
TRBJ2-1,TRBV10-3,AIRSGTGEFAEQF
TRBJ1-4,TRBV6-6,ASSLQGANEKLF
TRBJ2-1,TRBV4-2,ASSQWTSGSPSSYNEQF
TRBJ1-2,TRBV7-2,ASSLDPTGYT
TRBJ2-2,TRBV6-5,ASSSPRGRGTGELF
TRBJ1-5,TRBV28,ASSSRKQDLLLYGQH
TRBJ2-1,TRBV9,ASSWGTSGLGSYNEQF
TRBJ2-7,TRBV7-8,ASSPRVYEQY
TRBJ2-2,TRBV4-3,ASSQDSHANTGELF
TRBJ2-2,TRBV4-2,ASSERTGGGELF
TRBJ1-2,TRBV18,ASSLGPGGDYGYT
TRBJ1-2,TRBV29-1,SVVGSSMADYT
TRBJ2-7,TRBV4-1,ASSQRTRTGRYEQY
TRBJ2-2,TRBV13,ASSLGRAGVRTGELF
TRBJ1-6,TRBV7-2,ASTLGSGNPGSPLH
TRBJ2-7,TRBV2,ASSFDPYEQY
TRBJ1-5,TRBV6-1,ASRPQGANQPQH
TRBJ2-2,TRBV6-6,ASSYSIRGTGELF
TRBJ2-7,TRBV10-3,AISGGQSYEQY
TRBJ2-2,TRBV2,ASSEITDRGLWTGELF
TRBJ2-6,TRBV28,ASGLSGANVLT
TRBJ1-2,TRBV29-1,SVPSEMTNYGYT
TRBJ1-1,TRBV9,ASSVAGGGGEAF
TRBJ2-1,TRBV10-1,ASSESVLAWAEQF
TRBJ1-1,TRBV6-5,ASKTGIRTEAF
TRBJ1-2,TRBV27,ASGEIGGPPNYGYT
TRBJ2-3,TRBV10-2,ASTQRSTDTQY
TRBJ2-2,TRBV27,ASSPLTGRPAGELF
TRBJ2-1,TRBV2,AKAERSYNEQF
TRBJ2-2,TRBV19,ASSIATAPNTGELF
.,TRBV11-3,ASSLPGLAGGISYEQY
TRBJ2-7,TRBV18,ASSEDFSYEQY
TRBJ1-5,TRBV9,ASSPQDSNQPQH
TRBJ1-5,TRBV10-2,ASSETGGVNQPQH
TRBJ2-1,TRBV9,ASSVAQLAGANEQF
TRBJ1-2,TRBV28,ASSRDVRGYGYT
TRBJ1-2,TRBV19,ASRPRTGGGFYGYT
TRBJ1-2,TRBV7-9,ASSLAGRSDYGYT